The source of this T cell receptor (beta chain) is a study of beta chain features in type 1 diabetes. About the research overall: The number of sorted cells examined across all samples was under 140,000,000.

About this clone: Its antigen remains unidentified.

The study reverse transcribed the entire isolated RNA, so it sequenced expressed TCRB transcripts. Clones were read by immunoSEQ multiplex PCR, and TCRdb kept only the in-frame ones, dropping some. Counted here are 250,000 to 350,000 clones, roughly an eighth occurring once; the ten biggest clones make up about 0.016%. Findings and limits, study-wide: Moderately but significantly shorter TCRB CDR3s were found in Type 1 diabetes patients in all four CD4+ subsets.

V shed 4 bases and J shed 7 bases, with 8 bases lying between them. Germline loops: CDR1 SGHVS, CDR2 FQNEAQ. The CDR3 has 11 residues. The rearrangement links TRBV7-8 to TRBJ2-7; D perhaps matches TRBD2 (5 bases). Sequences were obtained from naive CD4+ T cells from blood. The receptor was isolated from a man aged 25-45 years with type 1 diabetes. The CDR3 reads CASSSTREQYF. The CDR3 DNA is TGTGCCAGCAGCTCCACTAGAGAGCAGTACTTC.